A selection of T cell receptor beta chains follows, all from one sample in a study of cytomegalovirus exposure and HLA in healthy donors. Assay: immunoSEQ multiplex PCR; the TCRdb copy retains only in-frame clones and omits some. Among over 85,000 clones, around 68% were seen once, and the ten largest hold under 5.5%. Sequenced material: PBMCs. The source is a human donor in good health. Both conserved end residues are part of each CDR3. A D gene is named only where the DNA matches it firmly. Clone size is stated in some rows and not others, as once, few, many or a class when expanded.

V	size	D	J	DNA	CDR3
TRBV4-1	few	.	TRBJ2-7	TGCGCCAGCAGACTCCGGGAACTCACGCCCCACGAGCAGTACTTC	CASRLRELTPHEQYF
TRBV27	few	.	TRBJ2-3	TGTGCCAGCAGTTTACTAGCGAAGACCACAGATACGCAGTATTTT	CASSLLAKTTDTQYF
TRBV19	few	.	TRBJ1-5	TGTGCCACTCGGGCGGCGGGGGGTAGCAATCAGCCCCAGCATTTT	CATRAAGGSNQPQHF
TRBV15	.	.	TRBJ2-7	TGTGCCACCAGCAGAGATGGGCTCTATGAGCAGTACTTC	CATSRDGLYEQYF
TRBV19	few	.	TRBJ2-1	TGTGCCAGTAGTATGGGCTCGTGGACAAATGAGCAGTTCTTC	CASSMGSWTNEQFF
TRBV4-1	.	.	TRBJ1-1	TGCGCCAGCAGCCCCATTGCGGGGGACACTGAAGCTTTCTTT	CASSPIAGDTEAFF
TRBV10-3	many	TRBD1	TRBJ2-3	TGTGCCATCAGTGACGGGACAGGGGAGATGGATACGCAGTATTTT	CAISDGTGEMDTQYF
TRBV7-9	.	.	TRBJ1-2	TGTGCCAGCAGCTTCCCGGGAGGGAACTATGGCTACACCTTC	CASSFPGGNYGYTF
TRBV11-2	few	.	TRBJ2-3	TGTGCCAGCAGCTCACCTGACTCCGGGTCCACAGATACGCAGTATTTT	CASSSPDSGSTDTQYF
TRBV5-1	few	.	TRBJ2-7	TGCGCCAGCAGCGTAGACAGGTTAGGAGACGGCTACGAGCAGTACTTC	CASSVDRLGDGYEQYF
TRBV27	.	.	TRBJ2-1	TGTGCCAGCAGAACAACAGAAGACAATGAGCAGTTCTTC	CASRTTEDNEQFF
TRBV2	.	.	TRBJ1-1	TGTGCCAGCAAGCGACAGACAAACATGAACACTAAAGCTTTCTTT	CASKRQTNMNTKAFF
TRBV30	.	TRBD2	TRBJ2-3	TGTGCCTGGAGTGGGGGAGCGGGAGGGCCAGATACGCAGTATTTT	CAWSGGAGGPDTQYF
TRBV2	.	.	TRBJ2-7	TGTGCCAGCAACAGACGGGGGAGCTCCTACGAGCAGTACTTC	CASNRRGSSYEQYF
TRBV4-2	.	.	TRBJ2-1	TGTGCCAGCAGTAGAGGGAGCTCCTACAATGAGCAGTTCTTC	CASSRGSSYNEQFF
TRBV6-6	.	TRBD2	TRBJ2-7	TGTGCCAGCAGGGAGTCCTTAGCGGGGAGCTCCTACGAGCAGTACTTC	CASRESLAGSSYEQYF
TRBV29-1	.	TRBD2	TRBJ2-5	TGCAGCGTTGAAACTCTTGTTTGGGGGACTAGTTCGGGTTTAGGGGAGACCCAGTACTTC	CSVETLVWGTSSGLGETQYF
TRBV7-9	.	TRBD2	TRBJ2-1	TGTGCCAGCAGCCCCGGGACTAGCGGGAGGGATGAGCAGTTCTTC	CASSPGTSGRDEQFF
TRBV25-1	.	.	TRBJ2-2	TGTGCCAGCAGTGAATATCGGGACACCGGGGAGCTGTTTTTT	CASSEYRDTGELFF
TRBV30	few	.	TRBJ2-7	TGTGCCTGGAGTGTACGGGGGGCCCGCACATACGAGCAGTACTTC	CAWSVRGARTYEQYF
TRBV11-2	.	TRBD2	TRBJ2-1	TGTGCCAGCAGCGCAACTAGGGGACTAGCGGGGCGGATGTACAATGAGCAGTTCTTC	CASSATRGLAGRMYNEQFF
TRBV7-6	.	TRBD2	TRBJ2-7	TGTGCCAGCAGCTTACGACTAGCGGGATTCTACGAGCAGTACTTC	CASSLRLAGFYEQYF
TRBV4-1	.	.	TRBJ2-1	TGCGCCAGCAGCCAATTAGGACTAAAGACGGGCAATGAGCAGTTCTTC	CASSQLGLKTGNEQFF
TRBV19	.	TRBD1	TRBJ1-4	TGTGCCAGTAGTCCTCGGACAGGGGGCGGAGAAAAACTGTTTTTT	CASSPRTGGGEKLFF
TRBV29-1	.	.	TRBJ1-3	TGCAGCGCAGGGACACCGAGCTCTGGAAACACCATATATTTT	CSAGTPSSGNTIYF
TRBV6-5	.	.	TRBJ1-2	TGTGCCAGCAGTTACTCGGTAGCAGAAGCTAACTATGGCTACACCTTC	CASSYSVAEANYGYTF
TRBV5-6	.	.	TRBJ2-3	TGTGCCAGCAGCTTATTGCGGGATACAGATACGCAGTATTTT	CASSLLRDTDTQYF
TRBV6-1	.	.	TRBJ1-1	TGTGCCAGCAGTGCGGGGGGTGGCAGGGGAGCTTCTGAAGCTTTCTTT	CASSAGGGRGASEAFF
TRBV28	few	TRBD1	TRBJ1-2	TGTGCCAGCAGTTTCCGATCAGGGGGGCGCTACACCTTC	CASSFRSGGRYTF
TRBV7-9	few	TRBD1	TRBJ1-5	TGTGCCAGCAGCTTCGGACAGGGTGGTAATCAGCCCCAGCATTTT	CASSFGQGGNQPQHF
TRBV23-1	.	TRBD1	TRBJ1-1	TGCGCCAGCACCACAGGGGGAGGGGTTCGGCACACTGAAGCTTTCTTT	CASTTGGGVRHTEAFF
TRBV6-5	.	.	TRBJ2-7	TGTGCCAGCAAGGCAGACCCTAGGGGCGAGCAGTACTTC	CASKADPRGEQYF